These T cell receptor beta chains were read from a single sample in a study of blood T cell repertoires in COVID-19. Measured with immunoSEQ multiplex PCR; TCRdb has only the in-frame clones, and not every one. The data contain around 200,000 clones, around 80% of them singletons. Material: peripheral blood. These receptors came from a man aged 50-60 years who had recovered from COVID-19. Each CDR3 is given with its conserved first and last residue. D genes are given only for firm matches. Part of the rows lack a size; the others show once, few, many or a class for expanded clones.

J | size | length | V | D | DNA | CDR3
TRBJ2-3 | few | 15 | TRBV2 | TRBD1 | TGTGCCAGCAGTGACCCGGACAGGGCCCCAGATACGCAGTATTTT | CASSDPDRAPDTQYF
TRBJ2-4 | . | 20 | TRBV28 | TRBD1 | TGTGCCAGCGAAGGGGCGTTTACCGGGACAGGGTCGGTAGCCAAAAACATTCAGTACTTC | CASEGAFTGTGSVAKNIQYF
TRBJ1-1 | . | 15 | TRBV6-2/TRBV6-3 | TRBD1 | TGTGCCAGCAGTTCTTCAGGGGGTGTAGATACTGAAGCTTTCTTT | CASSSSGGVDTEAFF
TRBJ1-1 | . | 14 | TRBV5-4 | TRBD1 | TGTGCCAGCAGCTTGGACAGGGGGGATTGGCGAGCTTTCTTT | CASSLDRGDWRAFF
TRBJ2-5 | . | 13 | TRBV7-9 | . | TGTGCCAGCTGCTGGGGAGACACCGGCCCCCAGTACTTC | CASCWGDTGPQYF
TRBJ2-1 | . | 15 | TRBV9 | TRBD2 | TGTGCCAGCAGCGTAGCGCTAGCGGGAAGGAATGAGCAGTTCTTC | CASSVALAGRNEQFF
TRBJ2-2 | . | 13 | TRBV30 | TRBD1 | TGTGCCTGGAGCAAAACAGGGGCCGGGGAGCTGTTTTTT | CAWSKTGAGELFF
TRBJ2-7 | . | 14 | TRBV6-1 | . | TGTGCCACAGCGGTCCAGGGGCTCTACTACGAGCAGTACTTC | CATAVQGLYYEQYF
TRBJ2-2 | . | 15 | TRBV30 | . | TGTGCCTGGAGTTCCTATAGCGGCTCCACCGGGGAGCTGTTTTTT | CAWSSYSGSTGELFF
TRBJ1-2 | few | 16 | TRBV4-1 | . | TGCGCCAGCAGCCAAGAGACGACTTTCCCCAACTATGGCTACACCTTC | CASSQETTFPNYGYTF
TRBJ1-1 | . | 15 | TRBV9 | . | TGTGCCAGCAGCGTAAGCGGGGATGGGGACACTGAAGCTTTCTTT | CASSVSGDGDTEAFF
TRBJ2-5 | . | 16 | TRBV24-1 | TRBD2 | TGTGCCACCAGTGACAGCAGCGGGAGGGCTCGGGAGACCCAGTACTTC | CATSDSSGRARETQYF
TRBJ1-2 | . | 13 | TRBV2 | . | TGTGCCAGCAGTGACCAGGGGAACTATGGCTACACCTTC | CASSDQGNYGYTF
TRBJ1-5 | . | 13 | TRBV30 | . | TGTGCCTGGAGCGGGGATAGCAATCAGCCCCAGCATTTT | CAWSGDSNQPQHF
TRBJ1-1 | . | 13 | TRBV7-2 | . | TGTGCCAGCAGCTTGACAGTGAACACTGAAGCTTTCTTT | CASSLTVNTEAFF